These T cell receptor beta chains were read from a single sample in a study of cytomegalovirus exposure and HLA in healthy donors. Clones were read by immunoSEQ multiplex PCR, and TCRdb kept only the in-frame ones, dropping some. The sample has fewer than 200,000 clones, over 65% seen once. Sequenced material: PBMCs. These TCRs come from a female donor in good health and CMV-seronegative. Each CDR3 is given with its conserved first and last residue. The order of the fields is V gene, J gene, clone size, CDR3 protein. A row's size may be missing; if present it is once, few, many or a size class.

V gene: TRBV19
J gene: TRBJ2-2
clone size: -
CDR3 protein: CASSIVGGFTGELFF

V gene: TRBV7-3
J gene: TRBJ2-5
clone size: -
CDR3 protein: CASSRTGGSETQYF

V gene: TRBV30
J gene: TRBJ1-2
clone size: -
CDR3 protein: CAWERGWPYGYTF

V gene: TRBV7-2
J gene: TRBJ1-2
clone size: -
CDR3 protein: CASSLDRGDYGYTF

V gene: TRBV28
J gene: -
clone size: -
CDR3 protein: CASRKAGSSYEQYF

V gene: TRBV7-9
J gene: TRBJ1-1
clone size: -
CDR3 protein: CASTSQGRWGTEAFF

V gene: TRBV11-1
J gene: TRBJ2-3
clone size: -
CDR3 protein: CASSPQGDTQYF

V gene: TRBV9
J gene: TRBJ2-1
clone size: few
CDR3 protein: CASSYDVADEQFF

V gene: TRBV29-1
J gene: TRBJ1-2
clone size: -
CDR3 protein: CSVDSGGKDYGYTF

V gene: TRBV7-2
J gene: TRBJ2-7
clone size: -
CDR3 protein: CASSLSVRAYEQYF

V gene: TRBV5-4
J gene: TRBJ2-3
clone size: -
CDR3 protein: CASSLRGDTDTQYF

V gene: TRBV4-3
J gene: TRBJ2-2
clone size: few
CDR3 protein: CASSKREGAGELFF

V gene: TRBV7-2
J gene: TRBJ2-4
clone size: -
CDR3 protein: CASRDSGGGQYF

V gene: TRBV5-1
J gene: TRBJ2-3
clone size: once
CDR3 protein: CASSLRTRDAQYF

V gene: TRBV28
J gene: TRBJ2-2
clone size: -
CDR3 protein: CASSANRALNTGELFF

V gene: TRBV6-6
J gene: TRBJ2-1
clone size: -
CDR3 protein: CASSRTGENEQFF

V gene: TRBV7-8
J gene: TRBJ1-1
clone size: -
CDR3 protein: CASSSQGAVTEAFF

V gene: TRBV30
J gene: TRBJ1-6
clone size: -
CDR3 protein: CAWSPTGVYNSPLHF

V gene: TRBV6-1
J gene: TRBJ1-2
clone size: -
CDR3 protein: CASQDRGTYGYTF

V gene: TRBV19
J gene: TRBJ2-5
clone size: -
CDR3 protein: CASSKAGVLKETQYF

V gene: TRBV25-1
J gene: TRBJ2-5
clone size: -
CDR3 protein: CASSDSGTIQVQYF

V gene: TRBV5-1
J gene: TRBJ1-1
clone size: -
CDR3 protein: CASSETGPGTEAFF

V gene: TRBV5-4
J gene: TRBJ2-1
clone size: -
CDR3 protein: CASSGASSYNEQFF

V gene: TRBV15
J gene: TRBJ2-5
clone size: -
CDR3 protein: CATSRDPPRGPETQYF

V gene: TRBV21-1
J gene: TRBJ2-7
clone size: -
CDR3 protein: CASEPASSYEQYF

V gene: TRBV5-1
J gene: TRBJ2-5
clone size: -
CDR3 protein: CASSLVPAGSETQYF

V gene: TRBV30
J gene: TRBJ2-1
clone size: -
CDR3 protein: CAWTGQGEYYNEQFF

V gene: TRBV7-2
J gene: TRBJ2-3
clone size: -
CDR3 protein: CASSLEAGGPSTQYF

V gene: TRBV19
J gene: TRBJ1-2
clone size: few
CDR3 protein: CASMDRNYGYTF

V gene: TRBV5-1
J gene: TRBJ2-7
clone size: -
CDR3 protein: CASSSSSGGPYEQYF

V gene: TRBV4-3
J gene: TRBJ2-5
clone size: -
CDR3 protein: CASSHEPFRETQYF

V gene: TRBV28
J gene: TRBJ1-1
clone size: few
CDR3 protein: CAVLGTPNTEAFF

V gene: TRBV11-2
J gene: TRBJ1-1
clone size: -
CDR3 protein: CASSSQPDTEAFF

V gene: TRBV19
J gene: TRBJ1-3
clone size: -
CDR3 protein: CASSIRRTSSGNTIYF

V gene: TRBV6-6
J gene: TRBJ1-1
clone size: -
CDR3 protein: CASRDGENTEAFF

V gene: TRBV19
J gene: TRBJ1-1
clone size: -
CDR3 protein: CASTPWAENTEAFF

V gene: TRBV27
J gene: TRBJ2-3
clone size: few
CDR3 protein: CASSPWTSGGILDTQYF

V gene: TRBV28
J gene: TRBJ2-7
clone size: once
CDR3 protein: CASSSSGFDYEQYF

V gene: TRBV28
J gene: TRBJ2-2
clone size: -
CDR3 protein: CASLGGGNTGELFF

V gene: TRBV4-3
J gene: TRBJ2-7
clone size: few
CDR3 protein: CASSQAIGGSSYEQYF

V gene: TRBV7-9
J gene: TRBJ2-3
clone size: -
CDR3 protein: CASSPGGFTDTQYF

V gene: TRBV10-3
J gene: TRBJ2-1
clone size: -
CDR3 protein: CAISGDWEYNEQFF

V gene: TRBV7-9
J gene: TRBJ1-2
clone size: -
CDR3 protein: CASSLGGDRGHGYTF

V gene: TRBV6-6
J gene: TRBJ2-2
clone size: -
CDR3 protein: CASSYQTGRATGELFF

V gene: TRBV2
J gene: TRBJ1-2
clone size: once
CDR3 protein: CASSAGTVYGYTF

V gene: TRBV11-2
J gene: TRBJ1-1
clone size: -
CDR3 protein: CASGTTRNTEAFF

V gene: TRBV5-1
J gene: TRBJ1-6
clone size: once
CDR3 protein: CASSPSKSPLHF

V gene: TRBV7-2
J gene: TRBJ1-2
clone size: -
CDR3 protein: CASSLGSGTGGEGYTF

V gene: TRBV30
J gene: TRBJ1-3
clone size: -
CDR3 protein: CAWSEARSSGNTIYF

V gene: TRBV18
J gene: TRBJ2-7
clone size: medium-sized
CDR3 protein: CASSLQDTYEQYF

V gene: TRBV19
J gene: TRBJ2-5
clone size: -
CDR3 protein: CAGPDSQETRYF

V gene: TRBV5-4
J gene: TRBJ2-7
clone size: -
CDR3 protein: CASRSGTGWSDEQYF

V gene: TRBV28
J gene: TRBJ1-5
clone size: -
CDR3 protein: CASSSGGRREGAQHF

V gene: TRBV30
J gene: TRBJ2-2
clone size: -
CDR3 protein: CAWSRTDYTGELFF

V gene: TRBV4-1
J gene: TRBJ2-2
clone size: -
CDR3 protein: CASSRRHRVEDTGELFF

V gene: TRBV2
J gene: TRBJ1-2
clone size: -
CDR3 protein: CASRGDREGYGYTF